The present TCR beta chain was sequenced within a study of cytomegalovirus exposure and HLA in healthy donors. Study background: Earlier, 100 million to 130 million unique TCR beta sequences were recovered from roughly 170 million T cells by an analysis.

60 Vbeta and 13 Jbeta primers were used in PCR. Sequencing used immunoSEQ multiplex PCR; TCRdb keeps in-frame clones, though not all of them. The table includes approximately 130,000 clones, 70% to 90% detected once. Input material: PBMCs. This clonotype was sampled from a boy younger than 18 in good health and CMV-seronegative.

The CDR3 DNA is TGCAGTGCTAGCTCCGGGGAGACCCAGTACTTC. It codes for CSASSGETQYF. The chain links TRBV20-1 to TRBJ2-5, with D unresolved. CDR1 and CDR2 (germline): DFQATT, SNEGSKA (reference sequence). V dropped 3 bases and J dropped 5 bases, with 7 bases sitting between them. This CDR3 is built from 11 residues.